Reported below is one T cell receptor (beta chain). In germline, CDR1 is SGHVS, CDR2 FQNEAQ. This CDR3 has 13 amino acids. The germline V and J ends were trimmed by 5 bases and 0 bases, with 7 bases remaining between them. The record originates from a study of blood T cell repertoires in COVID-19. Background on the study: Samples representing acute and convalescent COVID-19 were sourced from the United States, Italy and Spain. T cells, B-cell-depleted T cells, or PBMCs supplied cDNA or gDNA.

Authors' analysis steps: Using reference gene primer amplification, nucleated cell counts were estimated. Assay used: immunoSEQ multiplex PCR; TCRdb lists only in-frame clones, some missing. Clonal size and the V and J genes are those of that table, whereas D and trimming came from the DNA. The sample consists of roughly 130,000 clones, over 65% of them appearing once. The sequence came from a man aged 45-65 years with acute or convalescent COVID-19. This sequence joins TRBV7-8 and TRBJ1-1; no clear D. The sequenced material came from peripheral blood. The CDR3 region has the DNA TGTGCCAGCAGCGCCACGGTGAACACTGAAGCTTTCTTT. Amino acid sequence: CASSATVNTEAFF.